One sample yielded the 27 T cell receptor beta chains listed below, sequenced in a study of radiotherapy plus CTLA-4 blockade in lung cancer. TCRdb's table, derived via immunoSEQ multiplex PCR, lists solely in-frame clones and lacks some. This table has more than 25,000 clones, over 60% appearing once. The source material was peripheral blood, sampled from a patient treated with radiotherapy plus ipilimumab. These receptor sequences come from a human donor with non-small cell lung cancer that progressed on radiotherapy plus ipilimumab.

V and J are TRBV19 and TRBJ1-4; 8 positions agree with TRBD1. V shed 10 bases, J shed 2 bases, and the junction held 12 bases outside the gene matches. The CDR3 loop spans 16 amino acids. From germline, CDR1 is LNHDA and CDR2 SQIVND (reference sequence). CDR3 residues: CATQRAGGFTNEKLFF. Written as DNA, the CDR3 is TGTGCCACTCAGAGGGCAGGGGGCTTTACTAATGAAAAACTGTTTTTT.

CDR3 loop: CAISTGTSGGAGDEQFF. The CDR3 DNA reads as TGTGCCATCAGTACCGGTACTAGCGGGGGGGCTGGCGATGAGCAGTTCTTC. V is TRBV10-3 and J is TRBJ2-1; TRBD2 matches 13 bases. This CDR3 comprises 17 residues. With V trimmed by 5 bases and J by 8 bases, 12 bases remained unmatched. The germline V gene encodes CDR1 ENHRY and CDR2 SYGVKD.

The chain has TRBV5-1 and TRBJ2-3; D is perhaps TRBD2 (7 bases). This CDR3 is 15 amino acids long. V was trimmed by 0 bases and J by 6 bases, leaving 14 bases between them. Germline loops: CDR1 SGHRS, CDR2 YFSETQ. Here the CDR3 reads CASSLVGRGPDTQYF. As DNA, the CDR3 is TGCGCCAGCAGCTTGGTTGGGCGGGGGCCCGATACGCAGTATTTT.

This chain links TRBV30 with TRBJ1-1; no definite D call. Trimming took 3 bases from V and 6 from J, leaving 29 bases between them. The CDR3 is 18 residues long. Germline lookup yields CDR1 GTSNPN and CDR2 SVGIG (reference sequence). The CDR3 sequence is CAWRGREPSRRVLAEAFF. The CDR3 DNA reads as TGTGCCTGGAGGGGCCGGGAGCCCTCAAGGCGAGTTTTGGCTGAAGCTTTCTTT. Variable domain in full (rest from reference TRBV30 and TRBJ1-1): SQTIHQWPATLVQPVGSPLSLECTVEGTSNPNLYWYRQAAGRGLQLLFYSVGIGQISSEVPQNLSASRPQDRQFILSSKKLLLSDSGFYLCAWRGREPSRRVLAEAFFGQGTRLTVV.

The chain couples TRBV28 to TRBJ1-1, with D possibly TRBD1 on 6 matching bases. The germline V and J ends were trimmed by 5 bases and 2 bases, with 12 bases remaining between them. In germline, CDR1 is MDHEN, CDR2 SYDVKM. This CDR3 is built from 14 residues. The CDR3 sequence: CASSLTGTNTEAFF. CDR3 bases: TGTGCCAGCAGTCTAACAGGGACAAACACTGAAGCTTTCTTT.

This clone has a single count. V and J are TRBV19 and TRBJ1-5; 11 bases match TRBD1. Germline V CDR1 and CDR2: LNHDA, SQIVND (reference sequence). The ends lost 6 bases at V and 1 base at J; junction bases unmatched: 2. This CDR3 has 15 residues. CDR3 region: CASRRTGGSNQPQHF. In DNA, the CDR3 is TGTGCCAGTAGACGGACAGGGGGCAGCAATCAGCCCCAGCATTTT.

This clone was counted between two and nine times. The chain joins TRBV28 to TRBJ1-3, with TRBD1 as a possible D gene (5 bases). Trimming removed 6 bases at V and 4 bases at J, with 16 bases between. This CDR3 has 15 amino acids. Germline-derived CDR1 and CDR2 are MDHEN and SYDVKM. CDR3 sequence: CASSPPWGNGNTIYF. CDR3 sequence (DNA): TGTGCCAGCAGCCCCCCATGGGGGAACGGAAACACCATATATTTT.

The DNA for the CDR3 is TGTGCCAGAAGCCCGACTAGCGCTGGCACAGATACGCAGTATTTT. This sequence encodes CARSPTSAGTDTQYF. The rearrangement links TRBV5-3 to TRBJ2-3, with 8 bases aligning to TRBD2. TRBV5-3 is sorted into the ORF group, with uncertain function. The CDR3 is 15 residues long. After removal of 4 bases from V and 1 base from J, the junction contained 5 bases not matched to a gene.

In nucleotides, the CDR3 is TGTGCCAGCAGTGAAAGCAGGCAGCCCCAGCATTTT. It translates to CASSESRQPQHF. This chain uses TRBV6-1 with TRBJ1-5; D is unclear. Germline loops: CDR1 MNHNS, CDR2 SASEGT. V lost 2 bases and J 7 bases, leaving 6 bases between the germline ends. CDR3 length: 12 residues.

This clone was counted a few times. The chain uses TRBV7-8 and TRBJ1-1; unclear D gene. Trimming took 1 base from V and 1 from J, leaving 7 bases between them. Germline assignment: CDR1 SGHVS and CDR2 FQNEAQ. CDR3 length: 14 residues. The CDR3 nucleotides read TGTGCCAGCAGCTTAGGGCCGGGGAACACTGAAGCTTTCTTT. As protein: CASSLGPGNTEAFF.

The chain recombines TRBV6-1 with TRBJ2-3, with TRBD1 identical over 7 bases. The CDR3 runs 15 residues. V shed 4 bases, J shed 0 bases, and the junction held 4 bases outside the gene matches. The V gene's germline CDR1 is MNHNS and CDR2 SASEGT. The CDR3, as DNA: TGTGCCAGCAGTGCCGGACAGGCTAGCACAGATACGCAGTATTTT. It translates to CASSAGQASTDTQYF.

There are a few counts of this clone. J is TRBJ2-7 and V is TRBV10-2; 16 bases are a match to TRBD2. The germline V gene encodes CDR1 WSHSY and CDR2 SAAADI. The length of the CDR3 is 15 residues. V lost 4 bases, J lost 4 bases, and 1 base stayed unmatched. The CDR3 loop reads CASSVGLAGGYEQYF. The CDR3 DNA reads TGCGCCAGCAGTGTGGGACTAGCGGGAGGGTACGAGCAGTACTTC.

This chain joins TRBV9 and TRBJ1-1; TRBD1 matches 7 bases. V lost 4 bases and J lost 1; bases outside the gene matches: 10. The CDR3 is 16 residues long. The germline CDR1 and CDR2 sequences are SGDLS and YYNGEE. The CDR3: CASSHPLTGRNTEAFF. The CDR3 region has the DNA TGTGCCAGCAGCCACCCCTTGACAGGGAGGAACACTGAAGCTTTCTTT.

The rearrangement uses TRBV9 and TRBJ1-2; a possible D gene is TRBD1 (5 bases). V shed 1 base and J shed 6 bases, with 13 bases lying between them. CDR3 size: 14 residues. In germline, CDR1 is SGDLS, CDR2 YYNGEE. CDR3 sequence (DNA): TGTGCCAGCAGCGTAACGGCAGGGAGCGATGGCTACACCTTC. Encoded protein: CASSVTAGSDGYTF.

CDR3 bases: TGTGCCAGTCGGTTAGGGCCAGCCAAAAACATTCAGTACTTC. It yields the protein CASRLGPAKNIQYF. This chain joins TRBV6-5 and TRBJ2-4; D unresolved. The CDR3 runs 14 residues. Trimming removed 9 bases at V and 0 bases at J, with 12 bases between. Germline V gene lookup returns CDR1 MNHEY and CDR2 SVGAGI.

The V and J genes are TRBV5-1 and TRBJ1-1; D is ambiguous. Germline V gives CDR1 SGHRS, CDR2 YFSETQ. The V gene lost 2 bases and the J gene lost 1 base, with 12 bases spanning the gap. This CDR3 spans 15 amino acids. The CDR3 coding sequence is TGCGCCAGCAGCTTCCGGGTGGCGGGGAACACTGAAGCTTTCTTT. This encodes CASSFRVAGNTEAFF. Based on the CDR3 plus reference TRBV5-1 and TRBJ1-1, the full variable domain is KAGVTQTPRYLIKTRGQQVTLSCSPISGHRSVSWYQQTPGQGLQFLFEYFSETQRNKGNFPGRFSGRQFSNSRSEMNVSTLELGDSALYLCASSFRVAGNTEAFFGQGTRLTVV.

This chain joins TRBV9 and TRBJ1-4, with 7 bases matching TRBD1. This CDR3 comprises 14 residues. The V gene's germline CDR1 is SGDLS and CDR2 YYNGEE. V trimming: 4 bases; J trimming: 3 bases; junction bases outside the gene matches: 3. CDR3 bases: TGTGCCAGCAGCTGGGACAGTTCTAATGAAAAACTGTTTTTT. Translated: CASSWDSSNEKLFF.

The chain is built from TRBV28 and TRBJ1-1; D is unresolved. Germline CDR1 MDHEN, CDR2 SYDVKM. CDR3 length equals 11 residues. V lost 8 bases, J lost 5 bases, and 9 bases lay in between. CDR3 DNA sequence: TGTGCCAGCGGCCGAAGGACTGAAGCTTTCTTT. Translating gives CASGRRTEAFF.

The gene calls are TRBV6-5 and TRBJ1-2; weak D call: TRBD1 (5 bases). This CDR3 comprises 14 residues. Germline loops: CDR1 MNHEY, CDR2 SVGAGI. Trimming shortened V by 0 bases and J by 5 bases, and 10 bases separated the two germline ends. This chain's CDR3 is CASSYSGGSYGYTF. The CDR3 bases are TGTGCCAGCAGTTACTCGGGGGGGTCTTATGGCTACACCTTC.

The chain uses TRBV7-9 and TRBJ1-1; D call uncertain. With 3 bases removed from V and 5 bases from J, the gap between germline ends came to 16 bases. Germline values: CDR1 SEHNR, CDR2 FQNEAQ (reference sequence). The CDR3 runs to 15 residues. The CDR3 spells CASSFSFAEQTEAFF. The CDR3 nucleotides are TGTGCCAGCAGCTTTTCATTCGCCGAACAGACTGAAGCTTTCTTT.

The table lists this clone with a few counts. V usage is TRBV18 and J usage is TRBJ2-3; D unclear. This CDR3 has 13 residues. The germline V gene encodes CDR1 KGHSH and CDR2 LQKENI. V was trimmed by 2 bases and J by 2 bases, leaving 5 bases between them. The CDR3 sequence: CASSPSITDTQYF. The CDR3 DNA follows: TGTGCCAGCTCACCATCCATCACAGATACGCAGTATTTT.

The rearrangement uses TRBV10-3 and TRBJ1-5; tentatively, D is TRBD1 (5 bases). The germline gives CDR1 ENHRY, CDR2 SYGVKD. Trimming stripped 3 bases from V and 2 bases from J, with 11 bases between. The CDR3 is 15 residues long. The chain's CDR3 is CAISDKGSGNQPQHF. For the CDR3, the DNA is TGTGCCATCAGTGATAAGGGGTCCGGCAATCAGCCCCAGCATTTT.

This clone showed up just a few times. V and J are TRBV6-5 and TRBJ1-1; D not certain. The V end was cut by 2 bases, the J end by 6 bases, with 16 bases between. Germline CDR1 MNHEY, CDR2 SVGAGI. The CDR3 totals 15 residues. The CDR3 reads CASSYALGSGAEAFF. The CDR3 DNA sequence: TGTGCCAGCAGTTACGCCCTAGGCAGCGGTGCTGAAGCTTTCTTT.

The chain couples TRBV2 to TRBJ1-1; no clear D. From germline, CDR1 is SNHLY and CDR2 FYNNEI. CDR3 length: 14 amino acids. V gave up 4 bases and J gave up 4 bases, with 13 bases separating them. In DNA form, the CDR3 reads TGTGCCAGCAGTGTAGAAGGGAGATCCACTGAAGCTTTCTTT. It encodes CASSVEGRSTEAFF.

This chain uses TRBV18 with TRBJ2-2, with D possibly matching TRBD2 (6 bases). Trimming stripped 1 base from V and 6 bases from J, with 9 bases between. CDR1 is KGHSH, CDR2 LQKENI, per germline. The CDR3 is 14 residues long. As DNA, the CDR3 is TGTGCCAGCTCACCACGCAGGGAGGCCGGGGAGCTGTTTTTT. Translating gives CASSPRREAGELFF.

The CDR3 reads CASSPLGTGGNSPLHF. CDR3 DNA sequence: TGTGCCAGCTCACCACTTGGGACAGGGGGCAATTCACCCCTCCACTTT. The genes are TRBV18 and TRBJ1-6; 12 bases match TRBD1. The CDR3 extends over 16 amino acids. Germline assignment: CDR1 KGHSH and CDR2 LQKENI. Trimming took 1 base from V and 7 from J; bases not matched to a gene: 2.

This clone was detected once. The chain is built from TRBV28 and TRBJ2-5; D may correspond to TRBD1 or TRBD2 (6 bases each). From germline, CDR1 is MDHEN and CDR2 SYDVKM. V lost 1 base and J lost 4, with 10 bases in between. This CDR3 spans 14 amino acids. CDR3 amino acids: CASSLYGGLETQYF. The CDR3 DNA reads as TGTGCCAGCAGTTTATATGGGGGGCTAGAGACCCAGTACTTC.